This T cell receptor beta chain was sequenced in a study of beta chain features in type 1 diabetes. Regarding the study as a whole: All four CD4+ subsets of Type 1 diabetes patients contained TCRB CDR3s that were moderately but significantly shorter.

From germline, CDR1 is MNHEY and CDR2 SMNVEV (reference sequence). Trimming removed 10 bases at V and 0 bases at J, with 10 bases between. The CDR3 runs to 14 residues. What was sequenced were expressed TCRB transcripts, since all of the isolated RNA had been reverse transcribed. An average of around 3.9 million reads was obtained for naive, central memory and regulatory T cell samples. Measured with immunoSEQ multiplex PCR; TCRdb has only the in-frame clones, and not every one. Counted here are 350,000 to 400,000 clones, around 12% occurring once; the ten biggest clones make up around 0.01%. A remark on this clone: What it binds is unknown.

The sequenced sample consisted of naive CD4+ T cells from blood. The TCR comes from a woman aged 18-29 years with type 1 diabetes. V is TRBV27 and J is TRBJ2-6; D is undetermined. Here the CDR3 DNA reads TGTGCCACCCCCCCTGTCTCTGGGGCCAACGTCCTGACTTTC. Translated: CATPPVSGANVLTF. Supplemented by reference TRBV27 and TRBJ2-6, the full variable domain reads EAQVTQNPRYLITVTGKKLTVTCSQNMNHEYMSWYRQDPGLGLRQIYYSMNVEVTDKGDVPEGYKVSRKEKRNFPLILESPSPNQTSLYFCATPPVSGANVLTFGAGSRLTVL.